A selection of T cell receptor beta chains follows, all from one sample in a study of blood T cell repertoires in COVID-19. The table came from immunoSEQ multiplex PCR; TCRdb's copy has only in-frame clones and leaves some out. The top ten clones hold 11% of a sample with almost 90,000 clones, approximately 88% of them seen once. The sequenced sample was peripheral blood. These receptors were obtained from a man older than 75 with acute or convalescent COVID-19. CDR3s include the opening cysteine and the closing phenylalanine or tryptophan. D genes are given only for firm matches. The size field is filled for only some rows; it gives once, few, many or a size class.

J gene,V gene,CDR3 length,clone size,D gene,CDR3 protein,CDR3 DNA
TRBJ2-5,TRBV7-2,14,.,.,CASSLHGSSETQYF,TGTGCCAGCAGCTTGCACGGGAGTTCGGAGACCCAGTACTTC
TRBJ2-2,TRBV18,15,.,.,CASSSRQANTGELFF,TGTGCCAGCTCATCGCGACAGGCGAACACCGGGGAGCTGTTTTTT
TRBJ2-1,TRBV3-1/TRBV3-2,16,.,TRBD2,CASSQIVGRIYNEQFF,TGTGCCAGCAGCCAAATAGTCGGGAGGATCTACAATGAGCAGTTCTTC
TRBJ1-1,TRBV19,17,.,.,CASRNGEYGDMNTEAFF,TGTGCCAGCCGGAATGGGGAGTACGGGGATATGAACACTGAAGCTTTCTTT
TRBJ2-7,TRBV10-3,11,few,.,CAISPDTEQYF,TGTGCCATCAGCCCCGACACCGAGCAGTACTTC
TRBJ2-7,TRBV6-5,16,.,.,CASSYVGGGASYEQYF,TGTGCCAGCAGCTACGTAGGAGGGGGGGCCTCCTACGAGCAGTACTTC
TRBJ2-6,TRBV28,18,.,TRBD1,CASSLVPGQGSGANVLTF,TGTGCCAGCAGTTTGGTCCCGGGACAGGGGTCGGGGGCCAACGTCCTGACTTTC
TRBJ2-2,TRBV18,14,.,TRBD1,CASSAQGASGELFF,TGTGCCAGCTCAGCACAGGGGGCCTCCGGGGAGCTGTTTTTT
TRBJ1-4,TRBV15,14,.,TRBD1,CATARDRVNEKLFF,TGTGCCACCGCCCGGGACAGGGTTAATGAAAAACTGTTTTTT
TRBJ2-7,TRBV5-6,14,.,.,CASSPWGVFPEQYF,TGTGCCAGCAGCCCTTGGGGAGTCTTTCCCGAGCAGTACTTC
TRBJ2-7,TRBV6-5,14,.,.,CASKKRGGGYEQYF,TGTGCCAGCAAAAAGAGGGGAGGAGGCTACGAGCAGTACTTC
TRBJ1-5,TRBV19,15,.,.,CASSSTDYSNQPQHF,TGTGCCAGTAGTAGTACAGACTATAGCAATCAGCCCCAGCATTTT